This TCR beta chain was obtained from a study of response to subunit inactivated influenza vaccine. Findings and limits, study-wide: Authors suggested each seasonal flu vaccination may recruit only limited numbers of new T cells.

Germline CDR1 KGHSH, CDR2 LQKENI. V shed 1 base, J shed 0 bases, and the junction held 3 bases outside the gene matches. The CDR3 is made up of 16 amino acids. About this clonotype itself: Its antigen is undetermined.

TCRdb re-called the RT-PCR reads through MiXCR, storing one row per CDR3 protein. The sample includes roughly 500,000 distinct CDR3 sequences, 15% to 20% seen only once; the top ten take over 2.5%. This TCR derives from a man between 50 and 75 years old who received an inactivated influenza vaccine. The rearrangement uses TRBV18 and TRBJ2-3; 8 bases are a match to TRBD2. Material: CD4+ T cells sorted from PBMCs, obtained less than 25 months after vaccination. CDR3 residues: CASSPLAGPSTDTQYF. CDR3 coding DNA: TGTGCCAGCTCACCACTAGCGGGACCTAGCACAGATACGCAGTATTTT.